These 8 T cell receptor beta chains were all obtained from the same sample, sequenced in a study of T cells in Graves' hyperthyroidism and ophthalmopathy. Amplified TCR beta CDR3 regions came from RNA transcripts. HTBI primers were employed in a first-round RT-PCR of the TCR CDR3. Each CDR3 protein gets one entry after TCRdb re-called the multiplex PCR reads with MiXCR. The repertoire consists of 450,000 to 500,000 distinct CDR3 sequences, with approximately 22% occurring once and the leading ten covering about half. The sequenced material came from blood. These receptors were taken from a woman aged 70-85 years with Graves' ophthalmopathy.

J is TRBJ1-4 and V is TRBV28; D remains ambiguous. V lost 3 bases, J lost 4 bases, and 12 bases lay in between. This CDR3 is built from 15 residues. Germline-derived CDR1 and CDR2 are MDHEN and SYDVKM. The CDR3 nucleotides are TGTGCCAGCAGTTTTTATGTGGCGGTTAATGAAAAACTGTTTTTT. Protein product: CASSFYVAVNEKLFF. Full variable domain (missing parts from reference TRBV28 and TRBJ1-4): DVKVTQSSRYLVKRTGEKVFLECVQDMDHENMFWYRQDPGLGLRLIYFSYDVKMKEKGDIPEGYSVSREKKERFSLILESASTNQTSMYLCASSFYVAVNEKLFFGSGTQLSVL.

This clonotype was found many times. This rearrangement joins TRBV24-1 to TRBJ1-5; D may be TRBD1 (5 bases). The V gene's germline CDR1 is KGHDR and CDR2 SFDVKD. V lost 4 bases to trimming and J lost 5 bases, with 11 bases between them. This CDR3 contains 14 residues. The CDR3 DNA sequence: TGTGCCACCAGTGACTACCGGACATATCAGCCCCAGCATTTT. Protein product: CATSDYRTYQPQHF.

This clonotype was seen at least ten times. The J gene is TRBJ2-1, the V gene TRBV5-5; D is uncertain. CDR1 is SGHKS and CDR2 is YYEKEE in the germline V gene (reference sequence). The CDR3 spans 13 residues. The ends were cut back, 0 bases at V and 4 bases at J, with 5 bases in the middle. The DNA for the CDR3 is TGTGCCAGCAGCTTGGCCCAGTACAATGAGCAGTTCTTC. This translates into CASSLAQYNEQFF.

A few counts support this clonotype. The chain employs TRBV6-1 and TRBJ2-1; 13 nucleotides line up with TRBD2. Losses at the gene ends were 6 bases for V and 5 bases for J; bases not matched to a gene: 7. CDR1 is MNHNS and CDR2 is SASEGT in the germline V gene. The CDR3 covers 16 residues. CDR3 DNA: TGTGCCAGCAGGGTCGGACTAGCGGGAGTGAACAATGAGCAGTTCTTC. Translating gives CASRVGLAGVNNEQFF.

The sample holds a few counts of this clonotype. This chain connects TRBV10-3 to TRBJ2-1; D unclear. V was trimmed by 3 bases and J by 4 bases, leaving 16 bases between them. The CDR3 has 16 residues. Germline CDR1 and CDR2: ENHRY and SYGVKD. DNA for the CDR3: TGTGCCATCAGTGACTCCCGGTCCTTGACTTACAATGAGCAGTTCTTC. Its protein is CAISDSRSLTYNEQFF.

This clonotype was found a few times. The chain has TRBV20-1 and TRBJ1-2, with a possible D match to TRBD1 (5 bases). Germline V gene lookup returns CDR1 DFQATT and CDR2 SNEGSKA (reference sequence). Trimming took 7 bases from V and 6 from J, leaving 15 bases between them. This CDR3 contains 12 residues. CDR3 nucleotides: TGCAGTGTGGACAAAAGGAAGGATGGCTACACCTTC. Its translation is CSVDKRKDGYTF.

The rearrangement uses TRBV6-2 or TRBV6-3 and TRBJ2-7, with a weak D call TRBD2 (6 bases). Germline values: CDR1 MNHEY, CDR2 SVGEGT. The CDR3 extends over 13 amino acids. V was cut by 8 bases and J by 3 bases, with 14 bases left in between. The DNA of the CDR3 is TGTGCCAGCCGGCGGGATCTGAACTACGAGCAGTACTTC. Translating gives CASRRDLNYEQYF.

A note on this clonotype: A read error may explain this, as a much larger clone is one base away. In DNA form, the CDR3 reads TGTGCCAGCCTGAGGGAATTTCAGGACACTAAAGCTTTCTTT. It encodes CASLREFQDTKAFF. This chain uses TRBV5-5 with TRBJ1-1, with D possibly matching TRBD1 (5 bases). CDR3 length: 14 amino acids. The germline V gene encodes CDR1 SGHKS and CDR2 YYEKEE (reference sequence).